Each of the 22 T cell receptor beta chains below was sequenced from the same sample in a study of Graves' ophthalmopathy and Graves' hyperthyroidism. Using RNA transcripts, the TCR beta CDR3 regions were amplified. HTBI primers served in a first-round RT-PCR, which a second-round multiplex PCR followed. MiXCR was run by TCRdb on the multiplex PCR reads, yielding one entry per CDR3 protein. In the table there are fewer than 650,000 distinct CDR3 sequences, about 24% of which are singletons. Sequenced material: peripheral blood. The source of these receptors is a woman under 30 with stable Graves' hyperthyroidism. Some clones in this sample may be carry-over from other donors' samples.

The chain couples TRBV9 to TRBJ1-1; D is unclear. Germline V lookup: CDR1 SGDLS, CDR2 YYNGEE. The CDR3 is 16 amino acids. With 0 bases removed from V and 0 bases from J, the gap between germline ends came to 12 bases. The CDR3 nucleotides are TGTGCCAGCAGCGTAGGTCCAGGTTGGATGAACACTGAAGCTTTCTTT. Amino acids: CASSVGPGWMNTEAFF.

This clonotype was seen many times. The gene calls are TRBV9 and TRBJ1-6; D uncertain. The germline V gene encodes CDR1 SGDLS and CDR2 YYNGEE. Trimming left V 0 bases short and J 1 base short, with 8 bases between. The length of the CDR3 is 16 residues. The CDR3 nucleotides read TGTGCCAGCAGCGTAGTGGGGTTTTCCTATAATTCACCCCTCCACTTT. This encodes CASSVVGFSYNSPLHF.

This chain links TRBV3-1 with TRBJ1-1, with 9 bases aligning to TRBD1. Germline CDR1 is LGHDT and CDR2 is YNNKEL (reference sequence). The CDR3 extends over 17 amino acids. V lost 8 bases, J lost 5 bases, and 18 bases stayed unmatched. The CDR3 spells CASGLTLLDRGATEAFF. The CDR3 bases are TGTGCCAGCGGCCTCACCCTCCTCGACAGGGGGGCTACTGAAGCTTTCTTT. The whole variable domain, remainder taken from reference TRBV3-1 and TRBJ1-1, is DTAVSQTPKYLVTQMGNDKSIKCEQNLGHDTMYWYKQDSKKFLKIMFSYNNKELIINETVPNRFSPKSPDKAHLNLHINSLELGDSAVYFCASGLTLLDRGATEAFFGQGTRLTVV.

This clonotype was seen many times. J is TRBJ2-2 and V is TRBV6-2 or TRBV6-3; D gene uncertain. The CDR3 has 16 amino acids. Trimming took 4 bases from V and 0 from J, leaving 12 bases between them. The germline V gene has CDR1 MNHEY and CDR2 SVGEGT. The CDR3 is CASSSTDVTNTGELFF. The DNA of the CDR3 is TGTGCCAGCAGTTCGACGGACGTAACGAACACCGGGGAGCTGTTTTTT.

The rearrangement uses TRBV20-1 and TRBJ1-5; D unresolved. Trimming cost V 1 base and J 9 bases, with 10 bases left between them. This CDR3 region has 12 residues. CDR1 DFQATT and CDR2 SNEGSKA come from the germline V gene (reference sequence). The CDR3 loop is CSARGAFGPQHF. CDR3 DNA sequence: TGCAGTGCTAGAGGGGCGTTTGGGCCCCAGCATTTT.

This clonotype was seen a few times. V usage is TRBV4-2 and J usage is TRBJ2-2; a weak D match, TRBD2 (6 bases). CDR3 length: 16 residues. Trimming cost V 4 bases and J 4 bases, with 16 bases left between them. In germline, CDR1 is LGHNA, CDR2 YNFKEQ. CDR3 bases: TGTGCCAGCAGCCCGTCGTATGGGGGGAGCACCGGGGAGCTGTTTTTT. Protein sequence: CASSPSYGGSTGELFF.

This clonotype was detected many times. The chain employs TRBV7-9 and TRBJ1-1; 7 bases agree with TRBD1. CDR3 length: 13 residues. Germline V lookup: CDR1 SEHNR, CDR2 FQNEAQ (reference sequence). V shed 6 bases and J 8 bases; nucleotides not matched to a gene: 9. CDR3 DNA sequence: TGTGCCAGCAGACCGACAGGGAGGGGGGAAGCTTTCTTT. Protein product: CASRPTGRGEAFF.

This clonotype was counted at least ten times. The gene calls are TRBV5-1 and TRBJ1-1; TRBD1 is a possible D gene (5 bases). This CDR3 region has 17 residues. V lost 3 bases and J 0 bases, leaving 18 bases between the germline ends. Looked up from germline, CDR1 is SGHRS and CDR2 is YFSETQ. The chain's CDR3 is CASSSGGSSWMNTEAFF. The CDR3 nucleotides read TGCGCCAGCAGCTCGGGGGGGTCTTCGTGGATGAACACTGAAGCTTTCTTT.

The chain recombines TRBV11-2 with TRBJ2-2; tentative D call: TRBD1 (5 bases). Germline CDR1 is SGHAT and CDR2 is FQNNGV. The CDR3 has 19 residues. Trimming took off 3 bases at V and 0 bases at J, with 20 bases between the two ends. Here the CDR3 reads CASSFYGRWGDANTGELFF. In nucleotides, the CDR3 is TGTGCCAGCAGCTTTTATGGAAGATGGGGCGATGCGAACACCGGGGAGCTGTTTTTT.

The sample holds many counts of this clonotype. V is TRBV28 and J is TRBJ2-2; 12 bases line up with TRBD1. V was pared by 6 bases and J by 7 bases, with 9 bases of the junction left unmatched. The CDR3 length is 16 residues. Germline V lookup: CDR1 MDHEN, CDR2 SYDVKM. CDR3 protein: CASRRPGQGAVGELFF. The CDR3 nucleotides read TGTGCCAGCAGACGACCGGGACAGGGGGCCGTCGGGGAGCTGTTTTTT. The variable domain in full, completed from reference TRBV28 and TRBJ2-2, reads DVKVTQSSRYLVKRTGEKVFLECVQDMDHENMFWYRQDPGLGLRLIYFSYDVKMKEKGDIPEGYSVSREKKERFSLILESASTNQTSMYLCASRRPGQGAVGELFFGEGSRLTVL.

This clonotype appeared a few times. This chain links TRBV27 with TRBJ1-1; 9 bases map to TRBD1. V shed 3 bases and J 3 bases; nucleotides not matched to a gene: 14. The V gene's germline CDR1 is MNHEY and CDR2 SMNVEV (reference sequence). The CDR3 runs to 18 residues. DNA of the CDR3: TGTGCCAGCAGTTTCTATCCAACAGGGGGCGATTGGGACACTGAAGCTTTCTTT. Encoded protein: CASSFYPTGGDWDTEAFF.

This clonotype showed up just a few times. The chain links TRBV6-2 or TRBV6-3 to TRBJ1-2, with D hard to call. Germline CDR1 MNHEY, CDR2 SVGEGT. V was trimmed by 7 bases and J by 3 bases, leaving 15 bases between them. The CDR3 is 14 residues long. This CDR3 reads CASNVARGYYGYTF. CDR3 sequence (DNA): TGTGCCAGCAACGTCGCGCGCGGCTACTATGGCTACACCTTC.

This clonotype appeared many times. V and J are TRBV6-1 and TRBJ2-5; TRBD2 aligns across 11 bases. The CDR3 sequence is 17 residues long. Per the germline V gene, CDR1 is MNHNS and CDR2 is SASEGT. The junction had 10 bases not matched to a gene; V was cut back by 2 bases and J by 5 bases. The CDR3 DNA reads TGTGCCAGCAGTGAACTGGCTAGCGGGGGGCCCTACGAGACCCAGTACTTC. It yields the protein CASSELASGGPYETQYF.

The chain has TRBV7-8 and TRBJ1-1; unclear D gene. The germline gives CDR1 SGHVS, CDR2 FQNEAQ. The CDR3 covers 16 residues. Trimming took 1 base from V and 3 from J, leaving 15 bases between them. The CDR3 DNA sequence: TGTGCCAGCAGCTTAGGCCGCCTAACGAGAGACACTGAAGCTTTCTTT. This encodes CASSLGRLTRDTEAFF.

The chain has TRBV12-3 or TRBV12-4 and TRBJ1-1, with D unresolved. V gave up 10 bases and J gave up 2 bases, with 11 bases separating them. The CDR3 covers 12 residues. In DNA, the CDR3 is TGTGCCACCCGAATTAAAAACACTGAAGCTTTCTTT. Protein: CATRIKNTEAFF.

Ten or more counts support this clonotype. V is TRBV12-3 or TRBV12-4 and J is TRBJ2-7; perhaps TRBD1 as D (5 bases). CDR3 length: 14 residues. V was shortened by 3 bases and J by 0 bases, with 9 bases between the two germline ends. CDR3 sequence: CASSFYRRSYEQYF. CDR3 bases: TGTGCCAGCAGTTTTTACAGGCGCTCCTACGAGCAGTACTTC.

The table lists this clonotype with many counts. The V call is TRBV6-2 or TRBV6-3, the J call TRBJ1-5; 7 bases agree with TRBD1. CDR3 length: 18 residues. CDR1 and CDR2 (germline): MNHEY, SVGEGT. Losses at the gene ends were 0 bases for V and 0 bases for J; bases not matched to a gene: 8. The CDR3 DNA is TGTGCCAGCAGTTACTCCCCCGGGGACAGCTATAGCAATCAGCCCCAGCATTTT. Translated: CASSYSPGDSYSNQPQHF.

The chain links TRBV12-3 or TRBV12-4 to TRBJ2-5; the match to TRBD2 covers 13 bases. This CDR3 spans 16 amino acids. V was clipped by 5 bases and J by 1 base; unmatched bases: 4. CDR3 region: CASSGGLAGIQETQYF. In nucleotides, the CDR3 is TGTGCCAGCAGTGGGGGACTAGCGGGGATCCAAGAGACCCAGTACTTC.

Only a few counts were recorded for this clonotype. This chain connects TRBV7-9 to TRBJ2-5; the D is unclear. The CDR3 totals 13 residues. V was cut by 2 bases and J by 3 bases, with 7 bases left in between. The germline CDR1 and CDR2 sequences are SEHNR and FQNEAQ (reference sequence). This CDR3 is CASSLLSEETQYF. The DNA for the CDR3 is TGTGCCAGCAGCTTATTATCAGAAGAGACCCAGTACTTC. Using reference TRBV7-9 and TRBJ2-5 for the parts outside the CDR3, the full variable domain is DTGVSQNPRHKITKRGQNVTFRCDPISEHNRLYWYRQTLGQGPEFLTYFQNEAQLEKSRLLSDRFSAERPKGSFSTLEIQRTEQGDSAMYLCASSLLSEETQYFGPGTRLLVL.

This clonotype appeared many times. The chain employs TRBV15 and TRBJ1-5, with 8 bases that match TRBD1. The length of the CDR3 is 14 residues. V gave up 11 bases and J gave up 0 bases; unmatched junction bases: 6. CDR1 and CDR2 (germline): LNHNV, YYDKDF (reference sequence). The chain's CDR3 is CARRGTGSNQPQHF. The CDR3 DNA reads as TGTGCCCGCCGAGGGACAGGTAGCAATCAGCCCCAGCATTTT.

The V gene is TRBV9, the J gene TRBJ1-3; 8 nucleotides line up with TRBD1. The CDR3 extends over 14 amino acids. Germline CDR1 SGDLS, CDR2 YYNGEE. The V segment lost 3 bases and the J segment 8 bases; nucleotides outside the gene matches: 7. CDR3 in amino acids: CASSARTGTDTIYF. The DNA for the CDR3 is TGTGCCAGCAGCGCCAGGACAGGGACGGACACCATATATTTT.

This clonotype was seen many times. The chain employs TRBV19 and TRBJ2-3; 7 bases are shared with TRBD1. The CDR3 extends over 12 amino acids. Per germline, CDR1 LNHDA and CDR2 SQIVND (reference sequence). With 10 bases clipped from V and 2 bases from J, the junction kept 3 bases outside the gene matches. The CDR3 region has the DNA TGTGCCACCGAGGGGGCCACAGATACGCAGTATTTT. The encoded protein is CATEGATDTQYF.